This TCR beta chain was documented in a study of blood T cell repertoires in COVID-19. Study summary: From T cells, B-cell-depleted T cells, or PBMCs came the material, which was cDNA or gDNA.

Germline assignment: CDR1 SNHLY and CDR2 FYNNEI. The CDR3 has 13 amino acids. With V trimmed by 6 bases and J by 13 bases, 11 bases remained unmatched. In the authors' methods: Quantification of nucleated cells was approximated via reference gene primer amplification. The protocol was immunoSEQ multiplex PCR, while the TCRdb copy is restricted to in-frame clones and leaves out a portion. D and trimming were read from the DNA, whereas the V and J calls and clone size are those reported in that table. In the table there are just under 80,000 clones, 88% of which are singletons. The chain has TRBV2 and TRBJ2-1, with 8 nucleotides matching TRBD1. The TCR was taken from a human donor in a cohort sampled during active COVID-19. The sequenced sample was peripheral blood. The CDR3 sequence is CASRPVVGQGQFF. The CDR3 region has the DNA TGTGCCAGCAGGCCGGTGGTCGGACAGGGACAGTTCTTC.